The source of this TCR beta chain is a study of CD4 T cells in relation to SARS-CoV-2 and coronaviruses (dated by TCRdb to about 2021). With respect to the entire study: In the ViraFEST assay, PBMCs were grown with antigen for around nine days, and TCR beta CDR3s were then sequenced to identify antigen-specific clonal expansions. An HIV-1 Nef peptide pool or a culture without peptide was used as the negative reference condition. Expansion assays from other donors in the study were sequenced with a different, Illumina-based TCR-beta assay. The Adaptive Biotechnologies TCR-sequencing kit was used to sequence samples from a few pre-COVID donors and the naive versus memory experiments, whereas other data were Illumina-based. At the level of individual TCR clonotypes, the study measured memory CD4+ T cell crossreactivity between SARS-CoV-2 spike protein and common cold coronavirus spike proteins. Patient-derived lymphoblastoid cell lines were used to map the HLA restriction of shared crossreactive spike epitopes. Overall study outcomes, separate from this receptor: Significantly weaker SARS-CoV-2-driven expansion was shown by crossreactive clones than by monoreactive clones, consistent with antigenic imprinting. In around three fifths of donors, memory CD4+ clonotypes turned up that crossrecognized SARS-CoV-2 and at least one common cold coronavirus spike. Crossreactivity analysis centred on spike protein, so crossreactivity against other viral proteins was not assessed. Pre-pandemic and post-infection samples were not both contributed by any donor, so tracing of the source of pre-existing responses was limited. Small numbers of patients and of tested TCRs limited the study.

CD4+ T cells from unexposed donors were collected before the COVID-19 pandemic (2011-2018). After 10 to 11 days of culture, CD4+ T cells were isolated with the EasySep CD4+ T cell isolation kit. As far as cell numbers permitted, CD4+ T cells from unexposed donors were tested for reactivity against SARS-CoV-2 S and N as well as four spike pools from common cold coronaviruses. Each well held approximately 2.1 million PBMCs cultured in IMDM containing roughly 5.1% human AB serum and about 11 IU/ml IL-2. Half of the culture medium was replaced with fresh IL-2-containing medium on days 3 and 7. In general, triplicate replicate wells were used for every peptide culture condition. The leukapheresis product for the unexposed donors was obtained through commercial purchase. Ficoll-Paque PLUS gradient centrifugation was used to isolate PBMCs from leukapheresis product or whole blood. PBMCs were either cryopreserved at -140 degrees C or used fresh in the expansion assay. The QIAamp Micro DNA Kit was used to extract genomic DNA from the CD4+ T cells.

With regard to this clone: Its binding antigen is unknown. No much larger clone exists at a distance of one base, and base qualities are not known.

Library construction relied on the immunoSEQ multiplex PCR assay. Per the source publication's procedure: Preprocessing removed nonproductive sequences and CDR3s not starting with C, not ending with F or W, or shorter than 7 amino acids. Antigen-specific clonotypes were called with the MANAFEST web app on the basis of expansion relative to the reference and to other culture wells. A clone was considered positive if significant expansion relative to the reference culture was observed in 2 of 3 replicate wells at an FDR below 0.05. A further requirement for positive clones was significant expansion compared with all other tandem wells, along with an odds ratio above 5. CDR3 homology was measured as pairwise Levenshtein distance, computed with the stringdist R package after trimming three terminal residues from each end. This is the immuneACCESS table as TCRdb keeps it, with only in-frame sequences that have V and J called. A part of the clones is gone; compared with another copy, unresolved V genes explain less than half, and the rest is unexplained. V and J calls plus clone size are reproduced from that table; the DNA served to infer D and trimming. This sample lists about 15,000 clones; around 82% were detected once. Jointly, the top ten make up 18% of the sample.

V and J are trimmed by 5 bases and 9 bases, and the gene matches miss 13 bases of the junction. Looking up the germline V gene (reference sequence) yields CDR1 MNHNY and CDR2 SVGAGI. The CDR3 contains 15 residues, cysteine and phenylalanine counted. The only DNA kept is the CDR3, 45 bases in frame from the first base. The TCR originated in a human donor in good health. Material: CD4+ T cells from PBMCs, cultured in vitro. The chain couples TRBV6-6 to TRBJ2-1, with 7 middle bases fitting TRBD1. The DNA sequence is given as TGTGCCAGCAGTATCGGGACAGCCTTTGGGGGTGAGCAGTTCTTC. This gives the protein CASSIGTAFGGEQFF.